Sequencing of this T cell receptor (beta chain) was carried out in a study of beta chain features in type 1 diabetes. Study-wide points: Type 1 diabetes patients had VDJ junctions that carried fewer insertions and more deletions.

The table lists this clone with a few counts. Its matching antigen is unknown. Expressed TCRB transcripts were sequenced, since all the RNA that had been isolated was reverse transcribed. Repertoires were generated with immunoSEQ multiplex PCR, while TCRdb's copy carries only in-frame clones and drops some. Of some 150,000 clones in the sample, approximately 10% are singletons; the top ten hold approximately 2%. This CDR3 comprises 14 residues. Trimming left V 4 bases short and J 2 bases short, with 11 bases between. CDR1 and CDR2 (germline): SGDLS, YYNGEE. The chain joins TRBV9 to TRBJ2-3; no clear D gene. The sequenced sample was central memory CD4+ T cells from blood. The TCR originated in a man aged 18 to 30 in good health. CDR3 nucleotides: TGTGCCAGCAGCTCCTTGGGCACCACAGATACGCAGTATTTT. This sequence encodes CASSSLGTTDTQYF.